These 8 T cell receptor beta chains came from one sample sequenced in a study of cytomegalovirus exposure and HLA in healthy donors. Primers included in the PCR were 60 Vbeta and 13 Jbeta primers. Method: immunoSEQ multiplex PCR; TCRdb's copy keeps in-frame clones and lacks some. Of 80,000 to 90,000 clones listed, roughly four fifths are singletons. Sequencing used PBMCs. The receptors were sampled from a woman in her twenties or thirties in good health and CMV-seronegative.

CDR3 residues: CASSLSSGATDTQYF. The CDR3 DNA reads as TGTGCCAGCAGTTTATCTAGCGGGGCCACAGATACGCAGTATTTT. V and J are TRBV27 and TRBJ2-3, with TRBD2 matching 8 bases. From germline, CDR1 is MNHEY and CDR2 SMNVEV (reference sequence). Trimming cost V 0 bases and J 2 bases; bases outside gene matches: 1. This CDR3 has 15 amino acids.

The chain couples TRBV9 to TRBJ2-5, with 9 bases aligning to TRBD1. Germline V lookup: CDR1 SGDLS, CDR2 YYNGEE. This CDR3 has 14 residues. The trim removed 0 bases at V and 5 bases at J, leaving 2 bases unmatched. Here the CDR3 reads CASSVGDRVETQYF. CDR3 DNA sequence: TGTGCCAGCAGCGTAGGGGACAGGGTCGAGACCCAGTACTTC.

This chain joins TRBV11-2 and TRBJ1-4; 9 positions match TRBD1. CDR1 SGHAT and CDR2 FQNNGV come from the germline V gene. The CDR3 has 13 amino acids. After removal of 5 bases from V and 8 bases from J, the junction contained 3 bases not matched to a gene. DNA for the CDR3: TGTGCCAGCAGCCCTGGGACAGGGGAAAAACTGTTTTTT. Its translation: CASSPGTGEKLFF.

The chain couples TRBV5-4 to TRBJ2-5; tentative D call: TRBD1 (6 bases). Per germline, CDR1 SGHNT and CDR2 YYREEE (reference sequence). Trimming stripped 4 bases from V and 11 bases from J, with 27 bases between. The CDR3 runs 16 residues. As DNA, the CDR3 is TGTGCCAGCAGCCCCGGTGGTGGGGGCCGCGTTTGGGAGCAGTACTTC. It encodes CASSPGGGGRVWEQYF.

This clone was seen a single time. The gene calls are TRBV7-2 and TRBJ2-5; 11 bases fit TRBD2. This CDR3 is built from 19 residues. After removal of 2 bases from V and 5 bases from J, the junction contained 16 bases not matched to a gene. CDR1 and CDR2 (germline): SGHTA, FQGNSA. CDR3 bases: TGTGCCAGCAGCTTAAAGGGGTTAGCGGGAGGGCCGCGTGATGAGACCCAGTACTTC. This codes for CASSLKGLAGGPRDETQYF.

The rearrangement uses TRBV5-1 and TRBJ2-1; D not certain. CDR1 and CDR2 from the germline V gene are SGHRS and YFSETQ. The length of the CDR3 is 14 residues. Trimming stripped 4 bases from V and 6 bases from J, with 14 bases between. CDR3 nucleotide sequence: TGCGCCAGCAGCCTAAATCTGGGCCCCAATGAGCAGTTCTTC. Translation: CASSLNLGPNEQFF.

The genes are TRBV27 and TRBJ2-7; 10 nucleotides agree with TRBD2. The CDR3 has 15 amino acids. Trimming removed 2 bases from V and 5 bases from J; junction bases left unmatched: 6. CDR1 and CDR2 from the germline V gene are MNHEY and SMNVEV (reference sequence). The CDR3 spells CASSLRTSGKDEQYF. The DNA of the CDR3 is TGTGCCAGCAGTTTACGAACTAGCGGGAAAGACGAGCAGTACTTC.

V and J are TRBV29-1 and TRBJ1-3; D is uncertain. The CDR3 contains 11 residues. Germline CDR1 reads SQVTM; CDR2 reads ANQGSEA. V lost 7 bases and J 2 bases, leaving 6 bases between the germline ends. The CDR3 sequence: CSGQAGNTIYF. The CDR3 DNA sequence: TGCAGCGGGCAGGCTGGAAACACCATATATTTT.